This TCR beta chain comes out of a study of blood T cell repertoires in COVID-19. Study summary: Donors in the United States, Italy and Spain gave samples during acute or convalescent COVID-19. The cDNA or gDNA used as material had been derived from T cells, B-cell-depleted T cells, or PBMCs.

Germline loops: CDR1 MNHNS, CDR2 SASEGT. The CDR3 consists of 12 residues. With 2 bases removed from V and 4 bases from J, the gap between germline ends came to 6 bases. Authors' processing steps: Estimates of nucleated cell counts were drawn from the amplification of reference gene primers. Here immunoSEQ multiplex PCR was the method, and the copy in TCRdb shows in-frame clones only, minus some. V, J and clone size derive from that table, while D and trimming were established from the DNA sequence. In the table there are about 29,000 clones, 85% to 90% of which are singletons. What was sequenced was peripheral blood. The chain combines TRBV6-1 with TRBJ2-7, with D maybe TRBD1 (5 bases). This TCR was recovered from a man between 70 and 80 years old with active COVID-19. CDR3 in DNA: TGTGCCAGCAGTGAAAGGGGTTACGAGCAGTACTTC. This gives the protein CASSERGYEQYF.